A selection of T cell receptor beta chains follows, all from one sample in a study of control samples from healthy donors and cancer patients. The repertoire was sequenced with immunoSEQ multiplex PCR; TCRdb's copy has only in-frame clones and lacks some. The sample holds more than 95,000 clones, approximately 93% seen once. The sequencing input was blood. These receptors came from a man younger than 35 in good health. CDR3s include the opening cysteine and the closing phenylalanine or tryptophan. D genes are given only for firm matches. The listing skips clone size in some rows; elsewhere it reads once, few, many or a size class.

J,size,D,V,DNA,CDR3
TRBJ1-1,-,-,TRBV27,TGTGCCAGCAGTTTAAAAAGGATGAACACTGAAGCTTTCTTT,CASSLKRMNTEAFF
TRBJ2-7,-,TRBD1,TRBV7-8,TGTGCCAGCAGCTTCCGGGACAGGGGGACCTACGAGCAGTACTTC,CASSFRDRGTYEQYF
TRBJ1-2,once,TRBD1,TRBV4-2,TGTGCCAGCAGCCAAGAAACGGGACAGCTGCTTGTCAATGGCTACACCTTC,CASSQETGQLLVNGYTF
TRBJ2-4,-,TRBD1,TRBV7-9,TGTGCCAGCAGCTCGATTCCGGGACAGGGGGCTCTGGCCAAAAACATTCAGTACTTC,CASSSIPGQGALAKNIQYF
TRBJ2-7,-,-,TRBV30,TGTGCCTGGAGTGCCCAGGTCAGCTCCTACGAGCAGTACTTC,CAWSAQVSSYEQYF
TRBJ1-2,-,-,TRBV30,TGTGCCTGGAGTACCTTTGGGGAGCGAGGAATCTATGGCTACACCTTC,CAWSTFGERGIYGYTF
TRBJ2-1,few,-,TRBV6-4,TGTGCCAGCAGTGATTCGGGACTCTCGGATTACAATGAGCAGTTCTTC,CASSDSGLSDYNEQFF
TRBJ2-1,-,-,TRBV28,TGTGCCAGCAGTCCGGACAGTTATTACAATGAGCAGTTCTTC,CASSPDSYYNEQFF
TRBJ1-1,-,TRBD1,TRBV5-1,TGCGCCAGCAGCCGCGAGACAGGGGGGGACACTGAAGCTTTCTTT,CASSRETGGDTEAFF
TRBJ2-3,-,-,TRBV4-3,TGCGCCAGCAGCCAAGATCGTGACCTCGCAGATACGCAGTATTTT,CASSQDRDLADTQYF
TRBJ1-4,-,-,TRBV6-5,TGTGCCAGCAGTTACTCTGAAGGGGAAGAAGAAAAACTGTTTTTT,CASSYSEGEEEKLFF
TRBJ2-7,-,-,TRBV12-3/TRBV12-4,TGTGCCAGCAGTTTTCGGGAGCCTAACGAGCAGTACTTC,CASSFREPNEQYF
TRBJ2-7,-,-,TRBV6-2/TRBV6-3,TGTGCCAGCAGTTACGGAGTGTCCACCTACGAGCAGTACTTC,CASSYGVSTYEQYF
TRBJ2-7,-,TRBD1,TRBV18,TGTGCCAGCTCACCACGGTTAGCCACCGGGACAGGGGTACCCTACGAGCAGTACTTC,CASSPRLATGTGVPYEQYF
TRBJ1-3,-,-,TRBV30,TGTGCCTGGAGTGAGGGCCAGGATGGAAACACCATATATTTT,CAWSEGQDGNTIYF
TRBJ2-3,-,-,TRBV13,TGTGCCACCCTCTCAGGGGGGGTCACAGATACGCAGTATTTT,CATLSGGVTDTQYF
TRBJ2-1,-,-,TRBV5-5,TGTGCCAGCAGCCTTGATGTGGAGGGACAGTTCTTC,CASSLDVEGQFF
TRBJ2-7,-,TRBD2,TRBV10-2,TGCGCCAGCCTTAGCGGGATGGTTATCTACGAGCAGTACTTC,CASLSGMVIYEQYF
TRBJ2-5,-,-,TRBV6-2/TRBV6-3,TGTGCCAGCAGTTACGAGGAGACCCAGTACTTC,CASSYEETQYF
TRBJ1-4,-,-,TRBV6-2/TRBV6-3,TGTGCCAGCACCCCCTGGGCCAATGAAAAACTGTTTTTT,CASTPWANEKLFF
TRBJ2-2,-,-,TRBV3-1/TRBV3-2,TGTGCCAGCAGCACCCGGGACCGATGGGGCCAGACCGGGGAGCTGTTTTTT,CASSTRDRWGQTGELFF
TRBJ2-7,-,-,TRBV6-2/TRBV6-3,TGTGCCAGCAGTTCCAACCGTTGGGAGCAGTACTTC,CASSSNRWEQYF
TRBJ2-5,-,-,TRBV9,TGTGCCAGCAGCCCTCAGGGGGGGGAGGGCCAACGGAAGACCCAGTACTTC,CASSPQGGEGQRKTQYF
TRBJ1-1,-,-,TRBV15,TGTGCCACCAGCAGCCCCGATTCAGGGACGGCTGAAGCTTTCTTT,CATSSPDSGTAEAFF
TRBJ1-1,-,-,TRBV6-5,TGTGCCAGCAGTTACGGTACAGGGCGGAACACTGAAGCTTTCTTT,CASSYGTGRNTEAFF
TRBJ1-1,-,-,TRBV5-1,TGCGCCAGCAAGTCCGAGGGTACGATGAACACTGAAGCTTTCTTT,CASKSEGTMNTEAFF
TRBJ1-1,-,-,TRBV2,TGTGCCAGCAGTGATGTAGGGGGAGTCATGAACACTGAAGCTTTCTTT,CASSDVGGVMNTEAFF
TRBJ2-2,once,TRBD2,TRBV2,TGTGCCACACCCACAAAGCGCGGGGGTAAATGGACCGGGGAGCTGTTTTTT,CATPTKRGGKWTGELFF
TRBJ2-7,-,TRBD1,TRBV7-8,TGTGCCAGCAGCTTAGTGGGACAGGGTTATAGGTCCTACGAGCAGTACTTC,CASSLVGQGYRSYEQYF
TRBJ1-1,-,TRBD1,TRBV5-5,TGTGCCAGCAGCCCCCCCCGGGACAGGGGTGGCACTGAAGCTTTCTTT,CASSPPRDRGGTEAFF
TRBJ1-1,-,TRBD1,TRBV5-1,TGCGCCAGCAGCTTGGCGGGGACAGGGTTCATATCAACCAACACTGAAGCTTTCTTT,CASSLAGTGFISTNTEAFF
TRBJ1-3,-,-,TRBV9,TGTGCCAGCAGCGCAAAAGGACACCAATCTGGAAACACCATATATTTT,CASSAKGHQSGNTIYF
TRBJ2-7,-,-,TRBV6-6,TGTGCCAGCAGCCCCCAACAGGGATTGTCCTACGAGCAGTACTTC,CASSPQQGLSYEQYF
TRBJ1-3,-,-,TRBV5-1,TGCGCCAGCAGCTTGAGCTCGGCAGGGGAATACACCATATATTTT,CASSLSSAGEYTIYF
TRBJ1-1,-,-,TRBV9,TGTGCCAGCAGCCAAGCCGGGACTGAAGCTTTCTTT,CASSQAGTEAFF
TRBJ2-7,-,TRBD1,TRBV20-1,TGCAGTGGGTCACAGGGGTACGAGCAGTACTTC,CSGSQGYEQYF
TRBJ2-7,-,-,TRBV4-2,TGTGCCAGCAGCCAAGCCGGGGCTAGCTCCTACGAGCAGTACTTC,CASSQAGASSYEQYF
TRBJ2-1,-,-,TRBV7-6,TGTGCCAGCAGCGGATGGGACTACAATGAGCAGTTCTTC,CASSGWDYNEQFF
TRBJ2-1,-,TRBD2,TRBV4-3,TGCGCCAGCAGCCAAGATGGCGCTAGCGGGAACGAGGAGCAGTTCTTC,CASSQDGASGNEEQFF
TRBJ2-1,-,-,TRBV3-1/TRBV3-2,TGTGCCAGCAGCCAAGAAACCTACAATGAGCAGTTCTTC,CASSQETYNEQFF
TRBJ2-1,-,-,TRBV7-9,TGTGCCAGCAGCTCTACAGGCAGCTCCTACAATGAGCAGTTCTTC,CASSSTGSSYNEQFF
TRBJ1-2,-,-,TRBV6-4,TGTGCCAGCAGACCCGGGACCGGCGGCTATGGCTACACCTTC,CASRPGTGGYGYTF
TRBJ2-5,-,TRBD2,TRBV5-8,TGTGCCAGCAGCCTAAACAGGCTAGCGGGAGGGCCCGAGTTGCGAGAGACCCAGTACTTC,CASSLNRLAGGPELRETQYF
TRBJ1-5,-,TRBD1,TRBV30,TGTGCCTGGAGTTTAACAGGGGGTAATCAGCCCCAGCATTTT,CAWSLTGGNQPQHF
TRBJ1-1,-,-,TRBV30,TGTGCCTCTAGGGACGGGGGCACTGAAGCTTTCTTT,CASRDGGTEAFF
TRBJ2-2,-,-,TRBV15,TGTGCCACCAGCAGAGACCGCTTCACCGGGGAGCTGTTTTTT,CATSRDRFTGELFF
TRBJ1-6,-,TRBD1,TRBV19,TGTGCCAGTACCGGGACAGCAAGTTCACCCCTCCACTTT,CASTGTASSPLHF
TRBJ2-5,-,TRBD1,TRBV7-2,TGTGCCAGCAGCGAGGGACAGGTAGAGACCCAGTACTTC,CASSEGQVETQYF
TRBJ2-3,once,TRBD2,TRBV18,TGTGCCAGCTCACCACCTAGCGGGTCTTCCCGAACAGATACGCAGTATTTT,CASSPPSGSSRTDTQYF
TRBJ2-1,-,TRBD1,TRBV9,TGTGCCAGCAGCACTACGGGACAGGGCCGAGGGAGGGAGCAGTTCTTC,CASSTTGQGRGREQFF
TRBJ2-7,-,TRBD1,TRBV6-6,TGTGCCAGTCGGATTACCGGACAGGGAGACTACGAGCAGTACTTC,CASRITGQGDYEQYF